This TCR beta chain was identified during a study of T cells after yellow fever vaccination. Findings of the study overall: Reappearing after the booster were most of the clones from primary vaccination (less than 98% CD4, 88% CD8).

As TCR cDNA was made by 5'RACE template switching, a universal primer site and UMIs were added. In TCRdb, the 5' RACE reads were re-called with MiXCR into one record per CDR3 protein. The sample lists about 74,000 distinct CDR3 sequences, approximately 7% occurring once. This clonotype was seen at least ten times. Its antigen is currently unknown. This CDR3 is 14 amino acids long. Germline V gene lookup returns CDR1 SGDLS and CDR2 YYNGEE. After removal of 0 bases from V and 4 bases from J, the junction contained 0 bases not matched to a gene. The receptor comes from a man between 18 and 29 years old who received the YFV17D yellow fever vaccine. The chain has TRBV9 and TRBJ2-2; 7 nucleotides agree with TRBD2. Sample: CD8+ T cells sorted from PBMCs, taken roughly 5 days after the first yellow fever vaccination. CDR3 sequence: CASSVGGGTGELFF. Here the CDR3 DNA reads TGTGCCAGCAGCGTAGGCGGGGGCACCGGGGAGCTGTTTTTT.